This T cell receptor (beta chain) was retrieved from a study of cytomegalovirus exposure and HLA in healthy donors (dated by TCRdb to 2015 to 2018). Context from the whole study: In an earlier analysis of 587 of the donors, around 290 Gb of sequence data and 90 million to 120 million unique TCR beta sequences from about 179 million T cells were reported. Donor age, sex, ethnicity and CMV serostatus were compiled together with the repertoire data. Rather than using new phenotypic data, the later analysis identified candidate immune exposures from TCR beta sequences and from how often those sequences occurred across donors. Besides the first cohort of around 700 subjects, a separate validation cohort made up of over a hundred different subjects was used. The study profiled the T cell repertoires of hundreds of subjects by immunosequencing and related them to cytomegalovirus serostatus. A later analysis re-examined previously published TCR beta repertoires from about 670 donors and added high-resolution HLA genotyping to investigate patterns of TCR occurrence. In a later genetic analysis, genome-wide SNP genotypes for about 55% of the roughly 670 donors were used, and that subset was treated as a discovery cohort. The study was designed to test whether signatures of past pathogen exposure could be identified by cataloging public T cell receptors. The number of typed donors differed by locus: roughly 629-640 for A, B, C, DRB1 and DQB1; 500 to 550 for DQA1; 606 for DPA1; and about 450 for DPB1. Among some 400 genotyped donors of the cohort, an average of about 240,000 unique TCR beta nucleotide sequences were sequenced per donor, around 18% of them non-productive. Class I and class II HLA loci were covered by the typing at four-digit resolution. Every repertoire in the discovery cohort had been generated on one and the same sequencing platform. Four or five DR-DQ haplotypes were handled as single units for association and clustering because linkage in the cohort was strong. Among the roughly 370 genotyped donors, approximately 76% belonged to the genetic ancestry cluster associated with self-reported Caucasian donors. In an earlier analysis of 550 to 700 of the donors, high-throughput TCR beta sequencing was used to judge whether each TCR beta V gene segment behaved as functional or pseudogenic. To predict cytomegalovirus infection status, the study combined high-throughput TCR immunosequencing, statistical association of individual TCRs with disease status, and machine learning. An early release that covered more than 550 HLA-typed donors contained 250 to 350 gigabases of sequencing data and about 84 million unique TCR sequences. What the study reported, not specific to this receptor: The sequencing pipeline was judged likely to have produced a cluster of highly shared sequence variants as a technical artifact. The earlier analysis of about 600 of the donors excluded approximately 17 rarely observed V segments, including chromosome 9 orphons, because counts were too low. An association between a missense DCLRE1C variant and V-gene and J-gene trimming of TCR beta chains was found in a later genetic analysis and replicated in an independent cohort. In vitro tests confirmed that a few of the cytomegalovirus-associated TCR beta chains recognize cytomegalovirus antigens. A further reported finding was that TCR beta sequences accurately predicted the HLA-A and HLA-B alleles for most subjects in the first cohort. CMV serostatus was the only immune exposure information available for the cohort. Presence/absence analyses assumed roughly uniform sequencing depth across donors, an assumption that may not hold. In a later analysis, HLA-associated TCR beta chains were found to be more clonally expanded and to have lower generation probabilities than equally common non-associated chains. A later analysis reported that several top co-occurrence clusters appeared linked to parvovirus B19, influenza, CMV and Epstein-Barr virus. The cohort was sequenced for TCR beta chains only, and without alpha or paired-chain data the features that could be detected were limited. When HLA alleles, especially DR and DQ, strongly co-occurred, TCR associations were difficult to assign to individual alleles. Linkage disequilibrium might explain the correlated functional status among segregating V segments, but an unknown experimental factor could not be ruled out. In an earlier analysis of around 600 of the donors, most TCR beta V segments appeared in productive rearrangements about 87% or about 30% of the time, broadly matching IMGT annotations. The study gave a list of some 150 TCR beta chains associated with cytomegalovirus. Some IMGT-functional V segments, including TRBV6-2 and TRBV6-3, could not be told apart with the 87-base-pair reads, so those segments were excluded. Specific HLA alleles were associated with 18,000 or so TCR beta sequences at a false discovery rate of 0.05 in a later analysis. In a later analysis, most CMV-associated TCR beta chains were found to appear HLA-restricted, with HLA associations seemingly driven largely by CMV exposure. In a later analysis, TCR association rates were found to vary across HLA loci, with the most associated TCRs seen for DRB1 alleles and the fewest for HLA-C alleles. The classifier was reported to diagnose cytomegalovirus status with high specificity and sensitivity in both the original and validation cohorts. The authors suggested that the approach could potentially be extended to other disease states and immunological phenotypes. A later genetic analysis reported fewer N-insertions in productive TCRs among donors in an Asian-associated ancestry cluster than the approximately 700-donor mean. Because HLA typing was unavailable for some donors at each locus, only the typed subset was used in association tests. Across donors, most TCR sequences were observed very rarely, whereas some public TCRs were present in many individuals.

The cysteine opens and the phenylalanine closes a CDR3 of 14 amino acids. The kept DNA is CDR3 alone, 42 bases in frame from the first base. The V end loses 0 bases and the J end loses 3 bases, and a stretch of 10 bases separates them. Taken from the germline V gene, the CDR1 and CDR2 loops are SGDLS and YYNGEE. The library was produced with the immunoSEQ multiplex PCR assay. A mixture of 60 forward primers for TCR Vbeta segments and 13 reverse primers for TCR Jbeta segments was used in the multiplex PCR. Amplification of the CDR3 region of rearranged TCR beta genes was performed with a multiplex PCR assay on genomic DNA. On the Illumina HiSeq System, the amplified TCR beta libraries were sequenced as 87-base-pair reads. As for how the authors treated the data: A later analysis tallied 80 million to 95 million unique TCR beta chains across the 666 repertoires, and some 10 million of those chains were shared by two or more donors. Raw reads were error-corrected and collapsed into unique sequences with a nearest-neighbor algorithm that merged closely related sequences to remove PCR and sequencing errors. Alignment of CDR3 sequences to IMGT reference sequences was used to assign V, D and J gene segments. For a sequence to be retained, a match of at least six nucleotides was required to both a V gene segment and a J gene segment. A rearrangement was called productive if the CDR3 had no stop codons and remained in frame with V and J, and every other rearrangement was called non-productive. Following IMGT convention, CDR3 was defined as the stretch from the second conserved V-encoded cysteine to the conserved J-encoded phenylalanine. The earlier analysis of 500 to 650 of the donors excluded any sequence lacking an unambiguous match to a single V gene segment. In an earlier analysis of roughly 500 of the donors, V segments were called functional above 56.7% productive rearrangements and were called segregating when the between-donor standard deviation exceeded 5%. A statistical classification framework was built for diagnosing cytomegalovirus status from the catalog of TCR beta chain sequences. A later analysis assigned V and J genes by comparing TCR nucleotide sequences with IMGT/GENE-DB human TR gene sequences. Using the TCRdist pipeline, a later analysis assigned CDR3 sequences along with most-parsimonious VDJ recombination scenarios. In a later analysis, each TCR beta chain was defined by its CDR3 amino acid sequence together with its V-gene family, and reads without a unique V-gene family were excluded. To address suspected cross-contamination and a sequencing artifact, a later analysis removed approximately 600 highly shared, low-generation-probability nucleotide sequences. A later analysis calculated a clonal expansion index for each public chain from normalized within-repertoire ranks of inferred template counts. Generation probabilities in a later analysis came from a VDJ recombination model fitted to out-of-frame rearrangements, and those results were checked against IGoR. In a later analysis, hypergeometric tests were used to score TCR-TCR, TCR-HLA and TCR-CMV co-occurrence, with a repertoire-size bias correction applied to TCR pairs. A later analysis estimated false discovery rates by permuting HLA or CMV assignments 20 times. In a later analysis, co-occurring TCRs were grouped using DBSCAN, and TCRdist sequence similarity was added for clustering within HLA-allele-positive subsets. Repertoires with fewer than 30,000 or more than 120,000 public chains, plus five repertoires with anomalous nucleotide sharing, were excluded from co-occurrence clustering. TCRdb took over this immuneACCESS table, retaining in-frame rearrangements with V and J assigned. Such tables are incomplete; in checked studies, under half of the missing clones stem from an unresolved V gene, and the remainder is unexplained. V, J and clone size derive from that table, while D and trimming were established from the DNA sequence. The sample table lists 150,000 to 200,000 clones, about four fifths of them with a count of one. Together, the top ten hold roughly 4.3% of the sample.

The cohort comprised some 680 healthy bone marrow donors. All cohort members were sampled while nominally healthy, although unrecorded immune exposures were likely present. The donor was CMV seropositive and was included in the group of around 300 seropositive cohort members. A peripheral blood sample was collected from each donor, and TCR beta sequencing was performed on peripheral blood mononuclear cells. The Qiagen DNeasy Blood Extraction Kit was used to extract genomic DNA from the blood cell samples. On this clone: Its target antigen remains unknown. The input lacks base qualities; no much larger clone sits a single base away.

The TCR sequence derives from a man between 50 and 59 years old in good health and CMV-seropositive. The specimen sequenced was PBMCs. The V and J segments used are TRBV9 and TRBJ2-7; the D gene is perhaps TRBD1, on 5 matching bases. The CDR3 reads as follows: CASSVGQTGYEQYF. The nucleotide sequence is TGTGCCAGCAGCGTAGGACAGACGGGCTACGAGCAGTACTTC.